One and the same sample provided the 14 T cell receptor beta chains below, sequenced in a study of siplizumab effects on memory and regulatory T cells. Cells of the mixed lymphocyte reaction were cocultured at 37 degrees C for 6 to 7 days. Profiled with immunoSEQ multiplex PCR; TCRdb holds only in-frame clones, not every one. The sample has 13,000 to 15,000 clones; less than 55% are singletons. These TCRs' antigens remain unknown. Sequencing was done on a sample of CFSE-low (dividing) CD4+ T cells sorted from an allogeneic mixed lymphocyte reaction. These receptors were obtained from a human donor in good health; the cells came from an allogeneic mixed lymphocyte reaction. Some clones in this sample may be carry-over from other donors' samples.

The chain links TRBV4-1 to TRBJ2-7; 9 bases are shared with TRBD2. CDR1 is MGHRA and CDR2 is YSYEKL in the germline V gene. This CDR3 spans 17 amino acids. The ends lost 2 bases at V and 0 bases at J; junction bases unmatched: 8. The CDR3 sequence is CASSQWATSGSSYEQYF. CDR3 bases: TGCGCCAGCAGCCAATGGGCTACTAGCGGGTCCTCCTACGAGCAGTACTTC.

This chain joins TRBV5-6 and TRBJ1-5; D remains unclear. V lost 0 bases to trimming and J lost 3 bases, with 10 bases between them. This CDR3 contains 15 residues. The germline V gene encodes CDR1 SGHDT and CDR2 YYEEEE. CDR3 in amino acids: CASSLGAGFNQPQHF. The CDR3 bases are TGTGCCAGCAGCTTGGGGGCGGGCTTCAATCAGCCCCAGCATTTT.

The chain is built from TRBV19 and TRBJ1-2; a weak D match, TRBD1 (6 bases). The CDR3 runs to 16 residues. Trimming removed 2 bases from V and 0 bases from J, with 13 bases in between. Germline V lookup: CDR1 LNHDA, CDR2 SQIVND (reference sequence). The CDR3 protein is CASSINRVSANYGYTF. The DNA for the CDR3 is TGTGCCAGTAGTATAAACAGGGTTTCAGCTAACTATGGCTACACCTTC.

The gene calls are TRBV30 and TRBJ1-2; unclear D gene. The CDR3 sequence is 12 residues long. Germline CDR1 and CDR2: GTSNPN and SVGIG (reference sequence). V lost 0 bases to trimming and J lost 7 bases, with 9 bases between them. CDR3 sequence (DNA): TGTGCCTGGAGTGTATTCGTTGGTGGCTACACCTTC. Translation: CAWSVFVGGYTF.

The CDR3 spells CASSLAGQGLYGYTF. The CDR3 nucleotides read TGTGCCAGCAGCTTAGCCGGGCAAGGTCTATATGGCTACACCTTC. J is TRBJ1-2 and V is TRBV7-2; D is undetermined. V was cut by 0 bases and J by 5 bases, with 13 bases left in between. CDR3 length: 15 residues. Germline V lookup: CDR1 SGHTA, CDR2 FQGNSA.

In its sample, this clone ranks as medium-sized. V gene TRBV18 combines with J gene TRBJ1-2; D is undetermined. Trimming left V 2 bases short and J 4 bases short, with 11 bases between. The CDR3 sequence is 14 residues long. CDR1 and CDR2 (germline): KGHSH, LQKENI. The DNA for the CDR3 is TGTGCCAGCTCACCAGAATCACAGAGCTATGGCTACACCTTC. Encoded protein: CASSPESQSYGYTF. The full variable domain, rest sourced from reference TRBV18 and TRBJ1-2, is NAGVMQNPRHLVRRRGQEARLRCSPMKGHSHVYWYRQLPEEGLKFMVYLQKENIIDESGMPKERFSAEFPKEGPSILRIQQVVRGDSAAYFCASSPESQSYGYTFGSGTRLTVV.

The gene calls are TRBV19 and TRBJ2-1, with TRBD2 identical over 8 bases. This CDR3 has 19 residues. Germline-derived CDR1 and CDR2 are LNHDA and SQIVND (reference sequence). V lost 1 base, J lost 7 bases, and 18 bases stayed unmatched. CDR3 sequence reads: CASSIARGFSGVERNEQFF. The CDR3 nucleotides are TGTGCCAGTAGTATAGCAAGGGGATTTAGCGGGGTTGAGCGGAATGAGCAGTTCTTC.

This clone was seen a handful of times. The chain is built from TRBV7-2 and TRBJ1-2, with D unresolved. CDR1 SGHTA and CDR2 FQGNSA come from the germline V gene. Trimming removed 10 bases from V and 4 bases from J, with 7 bases in between. This CDR3 contains 10 residues. The CDR3 loop reads CAIFLYGYTF. CDR3 DNA: TGTGCCATCTTCCTCTATGGCTACACCTTC.

The chain uses TRBV7-3 and TRBJ2-2; D is unclear. The ends were cut back, 6 bases at V and 0 bases at J, with 2 bases in the middle. The CDR3 is 12 residues long. The germline V gene encodes CDR1 SGHTA and CDR2 FQGTGA. The CDR3 loop reads CASSPNTGELFF. CDR3 in DNA: TGTGCCAGCAGTCCGAACACCGGGGAGCTGTTTTTT.

This sequence joins TRBV2 and TRBJ2-6; tentatively, D is TRBD1 or TRBD2 (5 bases each). Trimming removed 7 bases at V and 0 bases at J, with 16 bases between. The CDR3 sequence is 17 residues long. Per germline, CDR1 SNHLY and CDR2 FYNNEI. The CDR3 sequence: CASTPGPRPSGANVLTF. The DNA of the CDR3 is TGTGCCAGCACCCCGGGACCCAGACCCTCTGGGGCCAACGTCCTGACTTTC.

The rearrangement uses TRBV6-6 and TRBJ1-5, with unresolved D. V lost 5 bases and J lost 4, with 12 bases in between. The CDR3 is 14 amino acids. Germline V gene sequence: CDR1 MNHNY, CDR2 SVGAGI (reference sequence). Here the CDR3 reads CASSRTHTNQPQHF. The CDR3 coding sequence is TGTGCCAGCAGTCGCACGCATACAAATCAGCCCCAGCATTTT.

This clone was counted only a few times. This chain links TRBV6-1 with TRBJ2-5, with 9 nucleotides matching TRBD2. J gave up 2 bases and V 4 bases, and 8 bases lay outside the gene matches. The V gene's germline CDR1 is MNHNS and CDR2 SASEGT. CDR3 length equals 16 residues. The CDR3 reads CASSVAGVGTQETQYF. CDR3 nucleotides: TGTGCCAGCAGTGTAGCGGGAGTGGGAACACAAGAGACCCAGTACTTC.

Only a few counts were recorded for this clone. This chain links TRBV2 with TRBJ2-5; 13 positions agree with TRBD2. There are 16 residues in the CDR3. Germline V lookup: CDR1 SNHLY, CDR2 FYNNEI. V gave up 6 bases and J gave up 2 bases; unmatched junction bases: 6. CDR3 sequence (DNA): TGTGCCAGCAGCGCAACTAGCGGGAGGGCTCAAGAGACCCAGTACTTC. Translation: CASSATSGRAQETQYF.

This clone is categorized as medium-sized. This chain links TRBV7-9 with TRBJ2-7; D is possibly TRBD2 (8 bases). Germline V lookup: CDR1 SEHNR, CDR2 FQNEAQ (reference sequence). The length of the CDR3 is 15 residues. V was clipped by 7 bases and J by 2 bases, with 18 bases between them. CDR3 amino acids: CASTPGGGLTYEQYF. CDR3 coding DNA: TGTGCCAGCACCCCGGGAGGGGGCTTAACCTACGAGCAGTACTTC. The full variable domain, with the rest looked up from reference TRBV7-9 and TRBJ2-7, is DTGVSQNPRHKITKRGQNVTFRCDPISEHNRLYWYRQTLGQGPEFLTYFQNEAQLEKSRLLSDRFSAERPKGSFSTLEIQRTEQGDSAMYLCASTPGGGLTYEQYFGPGTRLTVT.